These T cell receptor beta chains were read from a single sample in a study of cytomegalovirus exposure and HLA in healthy donors. The protocol was immunoSEQ multiplex PCR, while the TCRdb copy is restricted to in-frame clones and leaves out a portion. The sample holds around 63,000 clones, approximately 78% seen once. Sequenced sample: PBMCs. The receptors come from a man in his forties in good health and CMV-seronegative. CDR3s include the opening cysteine and the closing phenylalanine or tryptophan. The D gene is left open where the match is weak. Clone size is not always given. Where it is, it says once, few, many or a class for expanded clones.

TRBV28,TRBJ2-3,NA,TRBD2,CASHVSLLADTSTDTQYF,TGTGCCAGCCACGTCTCACTTCTAGCGGATACTAGCACAGATACGCAGTATTTT
TRBV7-3,TRBJ2-6,NA,NA,CASSFTGNSGANVLTF,TGTGCCAGCAGCTTTACGGGAAACTCTGGGGCCAACGTCCTGACTTTC
TRBV19,TRBJ1-4,NA,TRBD1,CASSTQGVTNEKLFF,TGTGCCAGTAGTACACAGGGGGTGACTAATGAAAAACTGTTTTTT
TRBV7-6,TRBJ2-5,NA,NA,CASSLLIGSQETQYF,TGTGCCAGCAGCTTATTGATAGGGAGTCAAGAGACCCAGTACTTC
TRBV6-6,TRBJ2-7,NA,NA,CASSDARVSHEQYF,TGTGCCAGCAGCGACGCGAGGGTTTCCCACGAGCAGTACTTC
TRBV28,TRBJ1-2,NA,TRBD1,CASREQGTDLYGYTF,TGTGCCAGCAGAGAACAGGGGACGGATCTCTATGGCTACACCTTC
TRBV7-9,TRBJ2-7,NA,TRBD1,CASSHRDRGTYEQYF,TGTGCCAGCAGCCACCGGGACAGGGGAACCTACGAGCAGTACTTC
TRBV2,TRBJ1-1,NA,NA,CASSDNIRSGGEAFF,TGTGCCAGCAGTGACAACATACGCAGCGGGGGTGAAGCTTTCTTT
TRBV6-1,TRBJ1-5,NA,TRBD1,CASSVTGGNQPQHF,TGTGCCAGCAGTGTTACAGGGGGCAATCAGCCCCAGCATTTT
TRBV28,TRBJ1-5,NA,NA,CASSSFGGNQPQHF,TGTGCCAGCAGCTCGTTCGGAGGGAATCAGCCCCAGCATTTT
TRBV7-2,TRBJ2-2,NA,NA,CASSLGVGMNTGELFF,TGTGCCAGCAGCTTAGGTGTCGGGATGAACACCGGGGAGCTGTTTTTT
TRBV27,TRBJ1-2,few,TRBD1,CASSDFSDRGLGYTF,TGTGCCAGCAGTGACTTCTCCGACAGGGGGCTTGGCTACACCTTC
TRBV19,TRBJ2-7,NA,TRBD2,CASSILAGVNEQYF,TGTGCCAGTAGTATTCTAGCGGGAGTTAACGAGCAGTACTTC
TRBV6-5,TRBJ2-7,NA,NA,CASSYSRGAGYEQYF,TGTGCCAGCAGTTACTCGCGGGGCGCAGGATACGAGCAGTACTTC
TRBV9,TRBJ1-5,NA,NA,CASSVTPNQPQHF,TGTGCCAGCAGCGTAACTCCCAATCAGCCCCAGCATTTT
TRBV10-3,TRBJ1-3,NA,TRBD1,CAISESGTGNYAGNTIYF,TGTGCCATCAGTGAGTCGGGGACAGGGAACTACGCTGGAAACACCATATATTTT
TRBV9,TRBJ1-6,NA,TRBD1,CASSMGQDNSPLHF,TGTGCCAGCAGCATGGGACAGGATAATTCACCCCTCCACTTT
TRBV10-3,TRBJ1-1,few,NA,CAISESGRANTEAFF,TGTGCCATCAGTGAGTCGGGCAGGGCGAACACTGAAGCTTTCTTT
TRBV5-1,TRBJ1-4,NA,TRBD1,CASSHRGLDEKLFF,TGCGCCAGCAGCCACAGGGGGTTGGATGAAAAACTGTTTTTT
TRBV28,TRBJ2-3,NA,TRBD2,CASSLAGVGTDTQYF,TGTGCCAGCAGTTTAGCGGGAGTGGGCACAGATACGCAGTATTTT
TRBV9,TRBJ2-1,NA,TRBD2,CASSVNPGLANEQFF,TGTGCCAGCAGCGTAAACCCCGGACTAGCGAATGAGCAGTTCTTC
TRBV15,TRBJ1-5,NA,NA,CATRYEQGGNQPQHF,TGTGCCACCAGGTACGAACAGGGCGGCAATCAGCCCCAGCATTTT
TRBV6-5,TRBJ1-1,few,TRBD1,CASSPDRGRNTEAFF,TGTGCCAGCAGCCCAGACAGGGGCAGGAACACTGAAGCTTTCTTT
TRBV29-1,TRBJ1-4,once,TRBD1,CSVDPGGSEKLFF,TGCAGCGTTGACCCAGGGGGCAGCGAAAAACTGTTTTTT
TRBV5-6,TRBJ2-4,NA,NA,CASSLSSFGTDKPKNIQYF,TGTGCCAGCAGCTTGTCGTCATTTGGAACTGACAAGCCCAAAAACATTCAGTACTTC
TRBV5-1,TRBJ1-1,few,NA,CASSPRAPPSAEAFF,TGCGCCAGCAGCCCGCGGGCCCCCCCCTCCGCTGAAGCTTTCTTT
TRBV5-8,TRBJ1-3,NA,NA,CASSLSSASGNTIYF,TGTGCCAGCAGCCTGTCAAGCGCCTCTGGAAACACCATATATTTT
TRBV21-1,TRBJ2-3,NA,NA,CASSKVASARGGDTQYF,TGTGCCAGCAGCAAAGTAGCTAGCGCCCGGGGGGGGGATACGCAGTATTTT
TRBV9,TRBJ2-1,NA,TRBD2,CASSPARSSGRDNEQFF,TGTGCCAGCAGCCCAGCCAGGTCTAGCGGGAGGGACAATGAGCAGTTCTTC
TRBV7-9,TRBJ2-1,NA,NA,CSSSLVQGRYNEQFF,TGTTCCAGCAGCTTAGTGCAGGGCAGGTACAATGAGCAGTTCTTC
TRBV7-9,TRBJ1-2,NA,NA,CASSSYILAIPMSSGGYTF,TGTGCCAGCAGCTCCTATATATTGGCAATTCCGATGTCCTCGGGAGGCTACACCTTC
TRBV29-1,TRBJ2-7,once,NA,CSVRDFNEQYF,TGCAGCGTTCGGGACTTCAACGAGCAGTACTTC
TRBV27,TRBJ2-2,NA,NA,CASRDYQFTGELFF,TGTGCCAGCAGGGACTACCAATTCACCGGGGAGCTGTTTTTT
TRBV7-9,TRBJ1-4,NA,NA,CASSPSATNEKLFF,TGTGCCAGCAGCCCGTCCGCAACTAATGAAAAACTGTTTTTT
TRBV7-8,TRBJ2-7,NA,NA,CASSFGLTNPYEQYF,TGTGCCAGCAGCTTTGGCCTTACCAACCCCTACGAGCAGTACTTC
TRBV25-1,TRBJ2-1,NA,NA,CASSVRGIGEQFF,TGTGCCAGCAGTGTACGGGGTATTGGGGAGCAGTTCTTC
TRBV28,TRBJ1-1,few,NA,CASTFPGVGVAFF,TGTGCCAGCACCTTTCCAGGGGTTGGCGTGGCTTTCTTT
TRBV5-4,TRBJ1-5,NA,NA,CASSFAGSSNQPQHF,TGTGCCAGCAGCTTTGCGGGGTCGAGCAATCAGCCCCAGCATTTT
TRBV15,TRBJ1-1,NA,TRBD1,CATSRDPTGVYTEAFF,TGTGCCACCAGCAGAGACCCTACAGGGGTTTACACTGAAGCTTTCTTT
TRBV6-1,TRBJ1-2,once,NA,CASSGQNYGYTF,TGTGCCAGCTCCGGACAAAACTATGGCTACACCTTC
TRBV13,TRBJ2-5,NA,NA,CASSLEGGKPAQYF,TGTGCCAGCAGCTTGGAGGGGGGGAAACCAGCCCAGTACTTC
TRBV5-5,TRBJ2-7,NA,TRBD2,CASSLEWGGEGQDEQYF,TGTGCCAGCAGCTTGGAATGGGGAGGGGAGGGGCAGGACGAGCAGTACTTC
TRBV5-6,TRBJ2-7,NA,NA,CASRGQVISYEQYF,TGTGCCAGCAGGGGACAAGTCATATCCTACGAGCAGTACTTC
TRBV9,TRBJ2-3,NA,TRBD2,CASSPGLAVGSSTDTQYF,TGTGCCAGCAGCCCCGGACTAGCGGTTGGTAGTAGCACAGATACGCAGTATTTT
TRBV15,TRBJ1-5,NA,NA,CATSGQLSNQPQHF,TGTGCCACCTCAGGACAGTTAAGCAATCAGCCCCAGCATTTT
TRBV7-9,TRBJ1-1,NA,TRBD1,CSSSRGQGSKQNTEAFF,TGTTCCAGCAGCCGTGGACAGGGGTCAAAGCAGAACACTGAAGCTTTCTTT
TRBV5-1,TRBJ2-3,NA,TRBD2,CASTPGGTDTQYF,TGCGCCAGCACCCCGGGGGGGACAGATACGCAGTATTTT
TRBV4-1,TRBJ2-7,few,NA,CASSQVPGVYEQYF,TGCGCCAGCAGCCAAGTACCAGGGGTCTACGAGCAGTACTTC
TRBV19,TRBJ2-7,medium-sized,NA,CASSIGGTYEQYF,TGTGCCAGTAGTATCGGGGGTACCTACGAGCAGTACTTC
TRBV2,TRBJ2-2,NA,NA,CASSENPARGNTGELFF,TGTGCCAGCAGTGAAAACCCCGCCCGGGGGAACACCGGGGAGCTGTTTTTT
TRBV10-1,TRBJ2-1,NA,NA,CASSAGGLEQFF,TGCGCCAGCAGTGCTGGGGGCCTTGAGCAGTTCTTC
TRBV5-1,TRBJ2-1,NA,NA,CASSPDGRNYNEQFF,TGCGCCAGCAGCCCCGACGGCAGGAACTACAATGAGCAGTTCTTC
TRBV10-1,TRBJ2-3,NA,NA,CASSDSLAGADTQYF,TGCGCCAGCAGCGATAGTCTAGCAGGCGCAGATACGCAGTATTTT
TRBV6-5,TRBJ2-7,few,NA,CASSYGRYEQYF,TGTGCCAGCAGTTACGGGCGCTACGAGCAGTACTTC
TRBV6-5,TRBJ2-7,NA,NA,CASSYHRETYEQYF,TGTGCCAGCAGTTACCACAGGGAAACCTACGAGCAGTACTTC